Each of the 28 T cell receptor delta chains below was sequenced from the same sample in a study of gamma-delta T cells after stem cell transplantation. TCRdb re-identified clones in the RT-PCR reads via CATT. Found here are 11,000 or so delta-chain clones, 38% of them singletons; the top ten hold 2.5% to 3%. The sequencing input was gamma-delta T cells. Source of these receptors: a human donor. It is not recorded whose cells these are; they may come from a transplant donor.

This clone was detected only a few times. The rearrangement joins TRDV3 to TRDJ1; 8 bases match TRDD3. After removal of 1 base from V and 0 bases from J, the junction contained 22 bases not matched to a gene. In germline, CDR1 is TVYSNPD, CDR2 GDNSRS (reference sequence). The CDR3 runs 20 residues. CDR3 DNA: TGTGCCTTTACAGGAACTTGGCCCTACTGGGGGGCTGAGTACACCGATAAACTCATCTTT. As protein: CAFTGTWPYWGAEYTDKLIF.

This clone was counted a few times. The V and J genes are TRDV3 and TRDJ1; 10 bases are a match to TRDD3. V was clipped by 2 bases and J by 4 bases; unmatched bases: 16. The CDR3 runs 17 residues. Germline-derived CDR1 and CDR2 are TVYSNPD and GDNSRS (reference sequence). The CDR3 DNA reads as TGTGCCTTTTTCTCCGTACTGGGGGATCGGAGCCGCGATAAACTCATCTTT. This encodes CAFFSVLGDRSRDKLIF.

The chain joins TRDV3 to TRDJ1; D possibly matches TRDD2 or TRDD3 (5 bases each). Per germline, CDR1 TVYSNPD and CDR2 GDNSRS (reference sequence). Trimming took 2 bases from V and 1 from J, leaving 23 bases between them. The CDR3 loop spans 17 amino acids. CDR3 sequence (DNA): TGTGCCTTTGGGTTCCTTACTGGACGAATCGGCACCGATAAACTCATCTTT. Protein: CAFGFLTGRIGTDKLIF.

Remarks on this clone: This specimen includes other DNA sequences encoding the same CDR3. This chain joins TRDV3 and TRDJ1; 7 bases agree with TRDD3. V lost 4 bases and J lost 7; bases outside the gene matches: 6. The CDR3 contains 11 residues. Germline V lookup: CDR1 TVYSNPD, CDR2 GDNSRS (reference sequence). The CDR3: CASKLGPKLIF. The CDR3 nucleotides are TGTGCCTCCAAACTGGGGCCTAAACTCATCTTT.

The chain joins TRDV3 to TRDJ1; TRDD2 matches 9 bases. The ends lost 5 bases at V and 3 bases at J; junction bases unmatched: 19. CDR3 length equals 17 residues. Germline V gene lookup returns CDR1 TVYSNPD and CDR2 GDNSRS (reference sequence). DNA for the CDR3: TGTGCCCAGCCTTCCTACGGGTCGGTGGGGAGATCCGATAAACTCATCTTT. This encodes CAQPSYGSVGRSDKLIF.

This clone occurred a few times. The same CDR3 also results from other DNA sequences found in this sample. The chain combines TRDV3 with TRDJ2; TRDD3 agrees at 12 bases. V lost 4 bases to trimming and J lost 2 bases; unmatched junction nucleotides: 17. CDR3 length equals 19 residues. The V gene's germline CDR1 is TVYSNPD and CDR2 GDNSRS (reference sequence). The CDR3 nucleotides are TGTGCCTCTAATTCCCGGGCTGGGGGATACGCGAGCTTGACAGCACAACTCTTCTTT. It is translated as CASNSRAGGYASLTAQLFF.

This clone rates as medium-sized. This chain joins TRDV3 and TRDJ1, with 12 positions matching TRDD3. The CDR3 totals 19 residues. V shed 4 bases and J 1 base; nucleotides not matched to a gene: 19. Germline assignment: CDR1 TVYSNPD and CDR2 GDNSRS (reference sequence). The CDR3 bases are TGTGCCTCACCCGACCCCCTTCCTACTGGGGGATACCGCACCGATAAACTCATCTTT. As protein: CASPDPLPTGGYRTDKLIF.

V and J are TRDV2 and TRDJ3, with 8 bases matching TRDD3. Germline trimming cut 5 bases from V and 0 bases from J; bases unmatched to any gene: 11. CDR3 length equals 19 residues. Germline V gives CDR1 GEAIGNYY, CDR2 EKD. In DNA form, the CDR3 reads TGTGCCTGTGGCCTACTGGGGGCCCCAGGCTCCTGGGACACCCGACAGATGTTTTTC. Its translation: CACGLLGAPGSWDTRQMFF.

On this clone itself: Other DNA variants within this sample encode the same CDR3. The chain carries TRDV3 and TRDJ1; tentatively, D is TRDD3 (6 bases). The CDR3 contains 13 residues. Between the trimmed V and J ends, which lost 2 bases and 4 bases, there was a span of 14 bases. CDR1 TVYSNPD and CDR2 GDNSRS come from the germline V gene (reference sequence). CDR3 sequence reads: CAFPILWGDKLIF. CDR3 DNA sequence: TGTGCCTTTCCTATACTCTGGGGCGATAAACTCATCTTT.

This clone appeared a few times. The chain couples TRDV1 to TRDJ2, with TRDD3 matching 8 bases. This CDR3 is 24 amino acids long. Unmatched junction bases numbered 31, after V lost 6 bases and J lost 1 base. Per the germline V gene, CDR1 is TSWWSYY and CDR2 is QGS. This chain's CDR3 is CALGIGPTLYCEGGYFGLTAQLFF. The CDR3 bases are TGTGCTCTTGGCATAGGACCTACCTTGTATTGCGAAGGGGGATATTTCGGTTTGACAGCACAACTCTTCTTT.

The rearrangement joins TRDV2 to TRDJ3; 8 bases are shared with TRDD3. After removal of 1 base from V and 19 bases from J, the junction contained 23 bases not matched to a gene. Germline V gene lookup returns CDR1 GEAIGNYY and CDR2 EKD. The length of the CDR3 is 18 residues. The DNA for the CDR3 is TGTGCCTGTGACACGAGGGGGATAAAGGCCTGGGACACCCGAAAAATGTTTTTC. Its translation is CACDTRGIKAWDTRKMFF.

This clone was detected a few times. The CDR3 is CACDPGTDWDTRQMFF. As DNA, the CDR3 is TGTGCCTGTGATCCAGGTACTGACTGGGACACCCGACAGATGTTTTTC. The chain links TRDV2 to TRDJ3, with unresolved D. The CDR3 length is 16 residues. Trimming stripped 4 bases from V and 3 bases from J, with 12 bases between. Germline V gives CDR1 GEAIGNYY, CDR2 EKD.

This clone was observed a handful of times. This chain connects TRDV1 to TRDJ1, with TRDD3 matching 8 bases. V gave up 4 bases and J gave up 2 bases; unmatched junction bases: 18. Germline V gene sequence: CDR1 TSWWSYY, CDR2 QGS. The CDR3 is 19 residues long. CDR3 nucleotide sequence: TGTGCTCTTGGGGGCACTAACCCCTTTCCCTGGGGGACAACCGATAAACTCATCTTT. It is translated as CALGGTNPFPWGTTDKLIF.

In this sample, this clone is medium-sized. Within the sample, other DNA sequences also encode this same CDR3. V is TRDV2 and J is TRDJ3, with 8 bases aligning to TRDD3. This CDR3 contains 18 residues. The germline gives CDR1 GEAIGNYY, CDR2 EKD. V gave up 1 base and J gave up 0 bases; unmatched junction bases: 4. The CDR3 DNA is TGTGCCTGTGACACTGGGGGATTCAGCTCCTGGGACACCCGACAGATGTTTTTC. The encoded protein is CACDTGGFSSWDTRQMFF.

This clone was seen only a few times. CDR3 amino acids: CALGVKRGYVTDKLIF. CDR3 nucleotide sequence: TGTGCTCTTGGGGTAAAACGGGGATACGTAACCGATAAACTCATCTTT. The J gene is TRDJ1, the V gene TRDV1; 9 bases fit TRDD3. CDR1 and CDR2 from the germline V gene are TSWWSYY and QGS. The V segment lost 4 bases and the J segment 2 bases; nucleotides outside the gene matches: 8. The CDR3 covers 16 residues.

This chain joins TRDV1 and TRDJ3; a weak D match, TRDD3 (6 bases). V lost 1 base to trimming and J lost 0 bases, with 10 bases between them. The CDR3 loop spans 18 amino acids. Germline loops: CDR1 TSWWSYY, CDR2 QGS. The CDR3 protein is CALGERGCVSWDTRQMFF. The CDR3 region has the DNA TGTGCTCTTGGGGAACGGGGATGCGTCTCCTGGGACACCCGACAGATGTTTTTC.

V gene TRDV3 combines with J gene TRDJ1, with D maybe TRDD3 (5 bases). The CDR3 extends over 16 amino acids. Germline assignment: CDR1 TVYSNPD and CDR2 GDNSRS (reference sequence). Trimming removed 0 bases from V and 0 bases from J, with 17 bases in between. CDR3 DNA: TGTGCCTTTAGGGGATCGAGGAGGGTATACACCGATAAACTCATCTTT. Its protein product is CAFRGSRRVYTDKLIF.

DNA of the CDR3: TGTGCCTGTGACACCGGGAAATGTTCCTATGGGCGACGGGGGGAGACGTCACTCATCTTT. This codes for CACDTGKCSYGRRGETSLIF. The rearrangement links TRDV2 to TRDJ1; possibly TRDD2 or TRDD3 for D (6 bases each). Germline lookup yields CDR1 GEAIGNYY and CDR2 EKD. Trimming left V 0 bases short and J 10 bases short, with 35 bases between. This CDR3 spans 20 amino acids.

The chain couples TRDV1 to TRDJ1; 11 bases map to TRDD3. V shed 1 base, J shed 6 bases, and the junction held 19 bases outside the gene matches. Germline V CDR1 and CDR2: TSWWSYY, QGS. This CDR3 comprises 20 residues. The CDR3 DNA follows: TGTGCTCTTGGGGAACGGCCCTACTCGGTACTGGGGGATAGACCCCATAAACTCATCTTT. Protein: CALGERPYSVLGDRPHKLIF.

This clone was recorded once. The V and J genes are TRDV2 and TRDJ3; maybe TRDD3 (5 bases). This CDR3 is 18 amino acids long. Germline-derived CDR1 and CDR2 are GEAIGNYY and EKD. V was cut by 0 bases and J by 0 bases, with 11 bases left in between. CDR3 bases: TGTGCCTGTGACACCCGGGGAACTTGCTCCTGGGACACCCGACAGATGTTTTTC. Its protein product is CACDTRGTCSWDTRQMFF.

The V gene is TRDV1, the J gene TRDJ1; TRDD3 matches 7 bases. The CDR3 contains 21 residues. V shed 5 bases and J 0 bases; nucleotides not matched to a gene: 24. The germline V gene encodes CDR1 TSWWSYY and CDR2 QGS. CDR3 residues: CALGPSPTPKSPWGHTDKLIF. CDR3 nucleotides: TGTGCTCTTGGGCCGTCACCGACCCCCAAAAGCCCCTGGGGGCACACCGATAAACTCATCTTT.

This clone is medium-sized within its sample. V usage is TRDV2 and J usage is TRDJ1, with 9 bases that match TRDD3. The CDR3 is made up of 16 amino acids. V gave up 1 base and J gave up 4 bases; unmatched junction bases: 9. The germline gives CDR1 GEAIGNYY, CDR2 EKD. CDR3 sequence: CACDTELGDRNDKLIF. The CDR3 DNA is TGTGCCTGTGACACGGAATTGGGGGATAGAAACGATAAACTCATCTTT.

This clone was detected a few times. The gene calls are TRDV1 and TRDJ1; possible D gene TRDD3, 6 bases. V was cut by 1 base and J by 0 bases, with 24 bases left in between. The CDR3 has 20 amino acids. Germline-derived CDR1 and CDR2 are TSWWSYY and QGS. The CDR3 DNA reads as TGTGCTCTTGGGGAACCAACTGGCTACTACGGGGATTGGTACACCGATAAACTCATCTTT. Protein product: CALGEPTGYYGDWYTDKLIF.

Notes on this clone: Compared with germline, one end of the junction differs, possibly owing to a read error. This chain joins TRDV2 and TRDJ2; 11 nucleotides match TRDD3. The V gene's germline CDR1 is GEAIGNYY and CDR2 EKD. There are 19 residues in the CDR3. The DNA for the CDR3 is TGTGCCTTTAACCTTCCCGTTCACTGGGGGATAACTCCGACAGCACACCTCTTCTTT. Its protein product is CAFNLPVHWGITPTAHLFF.

This clone was seen a handful of times. The chain recombines TRDV1 with TRDJ1, with TRDD3 identical over 9 bases. The germline CDR1 and CDR2 sequences are TSWWSYY and QGS. V trimming: 2 bases; J trimming: 0 bases; junction bases outside the gene matches: 19. The CDR3 runs 21 residues. CDR3: CALGESPRFYWGTPHTDKLIF. CDR3 bases: TGTGCTCTTGGGGAATCGCCTCGCTTTTACTGGGGGACCCCACACACCGATAAACTCATCTTT.

This clone qualifies as medium-sized. Within the sample, other DNA sequences also encode this same CDR3. The chain carries TRDV1 and TRDJ2; TRDD3 matches at 13 bases. CDR3 length equals 24 residues. V lost 1 base and J lost 1; bases outside the gene matches: 21. Germline lookup yields CDR1 TSWWSYY and CDR2 QGS. The CDR3 loop is CALGERLPGPYWGIRLRLTAQLFF. As DNA, the CDR3 is TGTGCTCTTGGGGAACGGCTACCCGGCCCGTACTGGGGGATACGCCTTCGTTTGACAGCACAACTCTTCTTT.

This clone was counted between two and nine times. This sequence joins TRDV1 and TRDJ1; 12 nucleotides agree with TRDD3. The CDR3 runs 30 residues. Looked up from germline, CDR1 is TSWWSYY and CDR2 is QGS. Unmatched junction bases numbered 43, after V lost 1 base and J lost 1 base. The CDR3 here is CALGERPRSPLQPLYNHLGDTPRVTDKLIF. Here the CDR3 DNA reads TGTGCTCTTGGGGAACGACCCAGAAGTCCTCTACAACCCCTCTACAACCATCTGGGGGATACGCCCAGGGTCACCGATAAACTCATCTTT.

The chain combines TRDV2 with TRDJ1; 9 nucleotides agree with TRDD3. The germline V gene has CDR1 GEAIGNYY and CDR2 EKD. The CDR3 spans 18 residues. V shed 2 bases and J 4 bases; nucleotides not matched to a gene: 16. This CDR3 is CACDSIGPRGGYGDKLIF. The CDR3 bases are TGTGCCTGTGACAGCATCGGGCCCCGTGGGGGATATGGCGATAAACTCATCTTT.